This T cell receptor (beta chain) appears in the sequencing data of a study of cytomegalovirus exposure and HLA in healthy donors. PCR primers comprised 60 Vbeta and 13 Jbeta primers. TCRdb keeps only in-frame clones here, not all; method: immunoSEQ multiplex PCR. The table records more than 80,000 clones, more than 65% of them present only once. Whole-study findings and limits: Association of a missense DCLRE1C variant with TCR beta V- and J-gene trimming was reported in a later analysis. What a later analysis showed was that several of the most significant clusters appeared linked to common viral pathogens.

No CMV serostatus entry exists for this donor. Concerning this clone itself: Its antigen is undetermined.

There are 17 residues in the CDR3. Trimming stripped 4 bases from V and 3 bases from J, with 22 bases between. The germline V gene has CDR1 SGHAT and CDR2 FQNNGV. This clonotype was sampled from a human donor in good health. Sample: PBMCs. V gene TRBV11-2 combines with J gene TRBJ2-7; D is possibly TRBD1 (6 bases). The CDR3 DNA sequence: TGTGCCAGCAGCTCCCGCACCCTTTTCCGGGACAACTACGAGCAGTACTTC. It codes for CASSSRTLFRDNYEQYF.